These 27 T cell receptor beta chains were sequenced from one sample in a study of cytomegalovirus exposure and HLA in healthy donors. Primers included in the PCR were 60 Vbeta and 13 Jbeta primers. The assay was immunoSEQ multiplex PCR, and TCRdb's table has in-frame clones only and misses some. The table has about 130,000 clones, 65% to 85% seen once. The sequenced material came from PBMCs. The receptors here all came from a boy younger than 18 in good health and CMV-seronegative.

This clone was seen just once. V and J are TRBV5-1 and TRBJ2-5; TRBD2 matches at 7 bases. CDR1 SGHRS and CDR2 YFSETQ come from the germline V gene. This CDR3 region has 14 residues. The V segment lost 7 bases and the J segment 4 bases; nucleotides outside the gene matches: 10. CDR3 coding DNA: TGCGCCAGCGGGGCCAGCGGGGTAGGAGAGACCCAGTACTTC. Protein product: CASGASGVGETQYF.

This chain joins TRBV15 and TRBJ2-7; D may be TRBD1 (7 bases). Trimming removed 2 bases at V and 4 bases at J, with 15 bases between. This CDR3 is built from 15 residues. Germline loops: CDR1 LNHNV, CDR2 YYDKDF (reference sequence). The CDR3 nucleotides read TGTGCCACCAGCAGACAGAGGAGGGGGCTGTACGAGCAGTACTTC. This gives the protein CATSRQRRGLYEQYF.

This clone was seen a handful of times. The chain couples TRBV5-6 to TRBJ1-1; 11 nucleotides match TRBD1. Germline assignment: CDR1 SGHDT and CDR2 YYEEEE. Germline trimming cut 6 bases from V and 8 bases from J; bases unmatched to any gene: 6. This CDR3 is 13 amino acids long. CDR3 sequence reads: CASIGWDRGEAFF. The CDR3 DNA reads TGTGCCAGCATCGGTTGGGACAGGGGGGAAGCTTTCTTT. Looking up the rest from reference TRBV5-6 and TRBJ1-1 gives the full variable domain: DAGVTQSPTHLIKTRGQQVTLRCSPKSGHDTVSWYQQALGQGPQFIFQYYEEEERQRGNFPDRFSGHQFPNYSSELNVNALLLGDSALYLCASIGWDRGEAFFGQGTRLTVV.

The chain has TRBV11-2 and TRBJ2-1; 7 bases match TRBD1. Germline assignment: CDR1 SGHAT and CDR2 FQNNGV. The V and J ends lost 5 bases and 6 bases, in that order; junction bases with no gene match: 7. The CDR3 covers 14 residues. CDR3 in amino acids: CASSQGEYSNEQFF. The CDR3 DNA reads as TGTGCCAGCAGCCAGGGGGAGTATTCCAATGAGCAGTTCTTC.

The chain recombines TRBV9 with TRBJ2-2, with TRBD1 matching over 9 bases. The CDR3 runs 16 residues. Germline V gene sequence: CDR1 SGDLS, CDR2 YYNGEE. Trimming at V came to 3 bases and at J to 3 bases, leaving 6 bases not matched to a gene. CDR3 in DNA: TGTGCCAGCAGCGGAGGACAGGGGTTCGACACCGGGGAGCTGTTTTTT. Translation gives CASSGGQGFDTGELFF.

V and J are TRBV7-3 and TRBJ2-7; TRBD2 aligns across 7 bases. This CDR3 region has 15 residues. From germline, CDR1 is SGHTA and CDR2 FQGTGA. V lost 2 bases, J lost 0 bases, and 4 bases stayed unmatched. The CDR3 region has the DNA TGTGCCAGCAGCTTAGAGGGAGGGAGCTCCTACGAGCAGTACTTC. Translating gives CASSLEGGSSYEQYF.

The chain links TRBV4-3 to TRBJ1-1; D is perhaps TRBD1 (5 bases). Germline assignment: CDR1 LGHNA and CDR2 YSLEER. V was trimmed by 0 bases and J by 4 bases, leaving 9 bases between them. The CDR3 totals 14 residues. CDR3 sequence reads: CASSQDPRATEAFF. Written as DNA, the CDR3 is TGCGCCAGCAGCCAAGACCCCAGGGCCACTGAAGCTTTCTTT.

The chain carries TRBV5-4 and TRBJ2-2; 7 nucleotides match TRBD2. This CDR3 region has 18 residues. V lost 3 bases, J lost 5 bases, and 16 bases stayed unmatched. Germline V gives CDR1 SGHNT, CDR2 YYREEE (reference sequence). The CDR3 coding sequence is TGTGCCAGCAGCTCCCTGGGGGTGGGAGGGCCCCGAACCGGGGAGCTGTTTTTT. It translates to CASSSLGVGGPRTGELFF.

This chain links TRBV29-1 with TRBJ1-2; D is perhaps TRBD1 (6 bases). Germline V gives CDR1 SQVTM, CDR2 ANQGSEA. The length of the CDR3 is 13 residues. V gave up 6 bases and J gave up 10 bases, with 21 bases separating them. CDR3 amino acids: CSVWQGIGPDYTF. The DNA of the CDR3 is TGCAGCGTCTGGCAGGGGATTGGGCCTGACTACACCTTC.

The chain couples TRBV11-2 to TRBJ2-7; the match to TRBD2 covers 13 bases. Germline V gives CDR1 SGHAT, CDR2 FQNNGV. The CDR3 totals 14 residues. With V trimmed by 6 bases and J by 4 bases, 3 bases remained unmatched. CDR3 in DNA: TGTGCCAGCAGGCGACTAGCGGGAGGATACGAGCAGTACTTC. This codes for CASRRLAGGYEQYF.

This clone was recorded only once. CDR3 bases: TGTGCCAGCAGCTTGCGGGGTGCGGAGACCCAGTACTTC. Protein product: CASSLRGAETQYF. This rearrangement joins TRBV7-8 to TRBJ2-5; possible D gene TRBD2, 6 bases. Trimming removed 3 bases at V and 5 bases at J, with 10 bases between. Germline V gives CDR1 SGHVS, CDR2 FQNEAQ. There are 13 residues in the CDR3.

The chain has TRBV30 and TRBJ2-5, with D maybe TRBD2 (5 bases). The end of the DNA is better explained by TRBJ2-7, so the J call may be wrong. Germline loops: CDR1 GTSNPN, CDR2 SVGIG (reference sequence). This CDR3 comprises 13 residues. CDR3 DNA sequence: TGTGCCTGGAGTAGAGGGAGCTCCTACGAGCAGTACTTC. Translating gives CAWSRGSSYEQYF.

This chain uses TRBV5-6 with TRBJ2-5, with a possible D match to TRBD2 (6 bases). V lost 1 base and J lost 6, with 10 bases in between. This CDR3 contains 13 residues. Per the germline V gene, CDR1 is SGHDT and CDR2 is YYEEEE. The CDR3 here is CASSLSEGQTQYF. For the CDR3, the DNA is TGTGCCAGCAGCTTGTCGGAGGGACAGACCCAGTACTTC.

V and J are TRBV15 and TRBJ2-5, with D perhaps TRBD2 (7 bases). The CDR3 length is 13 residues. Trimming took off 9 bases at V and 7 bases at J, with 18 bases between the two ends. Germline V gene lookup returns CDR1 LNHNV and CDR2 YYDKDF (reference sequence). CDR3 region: CATWRGGAGTQYF. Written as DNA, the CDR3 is TGTGCCACTTGGAGGGGGGGCGCCGGGACCCAGTACTTC.

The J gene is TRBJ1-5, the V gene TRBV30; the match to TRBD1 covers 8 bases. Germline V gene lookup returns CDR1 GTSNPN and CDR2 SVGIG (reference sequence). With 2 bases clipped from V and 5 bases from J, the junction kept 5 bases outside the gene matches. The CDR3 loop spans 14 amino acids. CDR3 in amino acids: CAWSPRGPYQPQHF. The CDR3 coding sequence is TGTGCCTGGAGTCCCAGGGGGCCCTATCAGCCCCAGCATTTT. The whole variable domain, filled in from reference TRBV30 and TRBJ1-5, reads SQTIHQWPATLVQPVGSPLSLECTVEGTSNPNLYWYRQAAGRGLQLLFYSVGIGQISSEVPQNLSASRPQDRQFILSSKKLLLSDSGFYLCAWSPRGPYQPQHFGDGTRLSIL.

The CDR3, as DNA: TGTGCCAGCAGCTTAAATCCGAGCGGGGAGCTGTTTTTT. Its translation is CASSLNPSGELFF. This chain connects TRBV11-3 to TRBJ2-2; no clear D gene. Trimming left V 2 bases short and J 7 bases short, with 8 bases between. The germline V gene encodes CDR1 SGHNT and CDR2 YENEEA. The CDR3 is made up of 13 amino acids.

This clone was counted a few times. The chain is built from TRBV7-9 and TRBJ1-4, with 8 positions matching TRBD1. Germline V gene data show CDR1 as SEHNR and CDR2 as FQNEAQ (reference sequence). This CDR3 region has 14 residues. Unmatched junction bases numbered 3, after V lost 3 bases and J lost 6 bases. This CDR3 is CASSFSGGDEKLFF. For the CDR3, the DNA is TGTGCCAGCAGCTTCTCAGGGGGCGATGAAAAACTGTTTTTT. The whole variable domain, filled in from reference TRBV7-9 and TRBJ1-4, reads DTGVSQNPRHKITKRGQNVTFRCDPISEHNRLYWYRQTLGQGPEFLTYFQNEAQLEKSRLLSDRFSAERPKGSFSTLEIQRTEQGDSAMYLCASSFSGGDEKLFFGSGTQLSVL.

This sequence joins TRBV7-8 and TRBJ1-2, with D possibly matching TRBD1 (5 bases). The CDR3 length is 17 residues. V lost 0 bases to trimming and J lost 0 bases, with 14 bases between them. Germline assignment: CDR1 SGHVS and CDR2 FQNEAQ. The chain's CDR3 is CASSLATGRLANYGYTF. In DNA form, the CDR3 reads TGTGCCAGCAGCTTAGCCACAGGCCGTTTAGCTAACTATGGCTACACCTTC. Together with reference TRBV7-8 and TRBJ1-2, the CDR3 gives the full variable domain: GAGVSQSPRYKVAKRGQDVALRCDPISGHVSLFWYQQALGQGPEFLTYFQNEAQLDKSGLPSDRFFAERPEGSVSTLKIQRTQQEDSAVYLCASSLATGRLANYGYTFGSGTRLTVV.

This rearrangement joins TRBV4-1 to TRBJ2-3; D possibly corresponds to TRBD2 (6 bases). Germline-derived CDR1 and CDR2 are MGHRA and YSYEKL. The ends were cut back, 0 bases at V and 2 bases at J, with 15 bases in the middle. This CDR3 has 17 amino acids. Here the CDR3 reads CASSQESRAGPTDTQYF. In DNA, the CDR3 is TGCGCCAGCAGCCAAGAGTCCCGCGCGGGGCCCACAGATACGCAGTATTTT.

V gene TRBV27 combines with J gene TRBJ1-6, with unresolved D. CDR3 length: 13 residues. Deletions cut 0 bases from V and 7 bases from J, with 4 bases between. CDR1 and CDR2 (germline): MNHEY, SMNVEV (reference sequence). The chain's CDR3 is CASSLSQNSPLHF. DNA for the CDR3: TGTGCCAGCAGTTTATCTCAAAATTCACCCCTCCACTTT.

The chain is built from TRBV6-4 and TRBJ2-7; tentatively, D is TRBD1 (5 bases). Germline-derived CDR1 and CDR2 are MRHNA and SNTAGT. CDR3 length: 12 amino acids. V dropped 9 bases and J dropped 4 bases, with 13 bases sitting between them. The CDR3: CARWGYGYEQYF. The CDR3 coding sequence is TGTGCCAGATGGGGCTATGGGTACGAGCAGTACTTC.

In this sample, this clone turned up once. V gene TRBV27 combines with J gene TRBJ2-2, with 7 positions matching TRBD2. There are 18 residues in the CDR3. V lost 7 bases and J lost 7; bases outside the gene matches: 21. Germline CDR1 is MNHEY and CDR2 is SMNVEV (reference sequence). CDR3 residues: CASIHPGRTSGGVGELFF. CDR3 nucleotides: TGTGCCAGCATTCATCCGGGGCGGACTAGTGGAGGGGTCGGGGAGCTGTTTTTT.

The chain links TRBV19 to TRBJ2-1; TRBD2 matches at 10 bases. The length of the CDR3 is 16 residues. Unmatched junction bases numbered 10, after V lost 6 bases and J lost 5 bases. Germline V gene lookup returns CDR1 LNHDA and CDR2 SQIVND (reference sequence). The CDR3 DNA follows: TGTGCCAGTAGCTCCGCTAGCGGGAGCTTGGACAATGAGCAGTTCTTC. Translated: CASSSASGSLDNEQFF.

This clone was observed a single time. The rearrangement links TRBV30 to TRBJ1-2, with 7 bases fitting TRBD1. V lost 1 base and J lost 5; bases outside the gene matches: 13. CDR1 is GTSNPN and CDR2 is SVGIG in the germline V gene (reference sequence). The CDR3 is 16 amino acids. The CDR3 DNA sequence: TGTGCCTGGAGTGGCCGTCGACAGGGTATAAGATATGGCTACACCTTC. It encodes CAWSGRRQGIRYGYTF.

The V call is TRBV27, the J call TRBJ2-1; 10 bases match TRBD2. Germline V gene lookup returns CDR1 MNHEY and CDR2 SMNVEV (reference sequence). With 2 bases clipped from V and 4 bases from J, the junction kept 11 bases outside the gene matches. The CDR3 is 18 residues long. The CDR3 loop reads CASSLGLAGEGLYNEQFF. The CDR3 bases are TGTGCCAGCAGTTTAGGGCTAGCGGGAGAGGGGCTGTACAATGAGCAGTTCTTC.

CDR3 region: CAWSRGDNQPQHF. In DNA form, the CDR3 reads TGTGCCTGGAGTCGCGGGGACAATCAGCCCCAGCATTTT. The rearrangement joins TRBV30 to TRBJ1-5; no clear D gene. The CDR3 runs 13 residues. Germline-derived CDR1 and CDR2 are GTSNPN and SVGIG (reference sequence). The V and J ends lost 2 bases and 3 bases respectively, with 8 bases between them. The whole variable domain, remainder taken from reference TRBV30 and TRBJ1-5, is SQTIHQWPATLVQPVGSPLSLECTVEGTSNPNLYWYRQAAGRGLQLLFYSVGIGQISSEVPQNLSASRPQDRQFILSSKKLLLSDSGFYLCAWSRGDNQPQHFGDGTRLSIL.

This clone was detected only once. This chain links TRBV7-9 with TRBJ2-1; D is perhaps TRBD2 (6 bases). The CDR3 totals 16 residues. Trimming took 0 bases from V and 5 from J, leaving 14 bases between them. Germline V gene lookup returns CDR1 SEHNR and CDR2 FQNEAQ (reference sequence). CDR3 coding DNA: TGTGCCAGCAGCTTAGCTATGGCGGGAATCAACAATGAGCAGTTCTTC. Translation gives CASSLAMAGINNEQFF. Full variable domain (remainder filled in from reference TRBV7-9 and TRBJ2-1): DTGVSQNPRHKITKRGQNVTFRCDPISEHNRLYWYRQTLGQGPEFLTYFQNEAQLEKSRLLSDRFSAERPKGSFSTLEIQRTEQGDSAMYLCASSLAMAGINNEQFFGPGTRLTVL.